The 19 T cell receptor beta chains presented below share a single source sample, sequenced in a study of CD8 T cells in ankylosing spondylitis. TCRdb reanalysed the 5' RACE reads using MiXCR and keeps one entry per CDR3 protein. This sample has 150,000 to 200,000 distinct CDR3 sequences; about 18% occur once, and the top ten carry approximately 8%. Sample: blood, either unsorted or a sorted T cell fraction (not recorded which). These receptors came from a male donor with ankylosing spondylitis or in good health (not recorded which).

V usage is TRBV28 and J usage is TRBJ2-2; tentatively, D is TRBD2 (6 bases). Trimming shortened V by 4 bases and J by 4 bases, and 13 bases separated the two germline ends. The CDR3 has 15 residues. Looked up from germline, CDR1 is MDHEN and CDR2 is SYDVKM. CDR3 region: CASSSRERPTGELFF. The CDR3 DNA sequence: TGTGCCAGCAGTTCTCGGGAGCGCCCCACCGGGGAGCTGTTTTTT.

The table lists this clonotype with many counts. The gene calls are TRBV29-1 and TRBJ2-2; 8 nucleotides agree with TRBD1. J gave up 3 bases and V 6 bases, and 12 bases lay outside the gene matches. Per germline, CDR1 SQVTM and CDR2 ANQGSEA. This CDR3 has 16 amino acids. The CDR3 sequence: CSVARPDRVDTGELFF. Here the CDR3 DNA reads TGCAGCGTCGCTCGGCCGGACAGGGTGGACACCGGGGAGCTGTTTTTT.

This clonotype was counted many times. The V gene is TRBV5-1, the J gene TRBJ1-1; D unresolved. The V gene's germline CDR1 is SGHRS and CDR2 YFSETQ. CDR3 length: 15 amino acids. Trimming pared 4 bases from V and 0 bases from J, leaving 13 bases between. The CDR3 is CASSPSSQLNTEAFF. The DNA of the CDR3 is TGCGCCAGCAGCCCTTCATCCCAGTTGAACACTGAAGCTTTCTTT.

This clonotype was observed many times. The CDR3 loop is CASSLGLMGGASVGELFF. The DNA for the CDR3 is TGTGCCAGCAGCTTAGGACTTATGGGGGGGGCGTCCGTCGGGGAGCTGTTTTTT. The chain couples TRBV7-6 to TRBJ2-2, with a weak D call TRBD2 (7 bases). This CDR3 region has 18 residues. The V and J ends lost 1 base and 7 bases respectively, with 22 bases between them. CDR1 SGHVS and CDR2 FNYEAQ come from the germline V gene.

This clonotype has a count of ten or more. This sequence joins TRBV5-1 and TRBJ2-3, with TRBD2 matching over 10 bases. The CDR3 is made up of 15 amino acids. Germline V lookup: CDR1 SGHRS, CDR2 YFSETQ. The junction had 3 bases not matched to a gene; V was cut back by 5 bases and J by 0 bases. CDR3 DNA sequence: TGCGCCAGCAGGGAGACTAGCGGGAGCACAGATACGCAGTATTTT. Translated, it gives CASRETSGSTDTQYF.

DNA of the CDR3: TGTGCCAGTAGTATCAGGGGACAGGGCGACACTGAAGCTTTCTTT. Amino acid sequence: CASSIRGQGDTEAFF. The chain is built from TRBV19 and TRBJ1-1; 9 nucleotides line up with TRBD1. With 3 bases clipped from V and 3 bases from J, the junction kept 5 bases outside the gene matches. CDR1 is LNHDA, CDR2 SQIVND, per germline (reference sequence). The CDR3 is made up of 15 amino acids. The full variable domain, with the rest looked up from reference TRBV19 and TRBJ1-1, is DGGITQSPKYLFRKEGQNVTLSCEQNLNHDAMYWYRQDPGQGLRLIYYSQIVNDFQKGDIAEGYSVSREKKESFPLTVTSAQKNPTAFYLCASSIRGQGDTEAFFGQGTRLTVV.

The chain joins TRBV3-1 to TRBJ2-7; D gene uncertain. The V end was cut by 1 base, the J end by 0 bases, with 10 bases between. The CDR3 covers 15 residues. Germline V lookup: CDR1 LGHDT, CDR2 YNNKEL (reference sequence). CDR3 protein: CASSQASTFSYEQYF. The CDR3 bases are TGTGCCAGCAGCCAAGCCTCGACGTTCTCCTACGAGCAGTACTTC.

This clonotype was observed at least ten times. The chain is built from TRBV20-1 and TRBJ2-1; 12 bases line up with TRBD2. The CDR3 spans 14 residues. The V and J ends lost 6 bases and 8 bases, in that order; junction bases with no gene match: 8. Looked up from germline, CDR1 is DFQATT and CDR2 is SNEGSKA (reference sequence). The DNA for the CDR3 is TGCAGTGCGATGACTAGCGGGAGAGGCTATGAGCAGTTCTTC. Translated, it gives CSAMTSGRGYEQFF.

This clonotype has ten or more counts. The gene calls are TRBV29-1 and TRBJ2-3; 7 bases match TRBD1. V shed 7 bases and J 2 bases; nucleotides not matched to a gene: 9. This CDR3 is 14 amino acids long. Germline CDR1 and CDR2: SQVTM and ANQGSEA. The CDR3 loop reads CSAAATGLTDTQYF. DNA for the CDR3: TGCAGCGCCGCCGCGACAGGGCTCACAGATACGCAGTATTTT.

This clonotype appeared a single time. J is TRBJ1-1 and V is TRBV28; 8 bases map to TRBD1. V trimming: 8 bases; J trimming: 4 bases; junction bases outside the gene matches: 15. Germline V gene sequence: CDR1 MDHEN, CDR2 SYDVKM. The CDR3 is 16 residues long. CDR3 bases: TGTGCCAGCGGGTCCTGGGGGGGACAGGTGGGCACTGAAGCTTTCTTT. Its protein product is CASGSWGGQVGTEAFF.

Only one count was recorded for this clonotype. This chain connects TRBV7-9 to TRBJ2-2; D not resolved. V lost 4 bases to trimming and J lost 4 bases, with 7 bases between them. The CDR3 extends over 13 amino acids. CDR1 and CDR2 from the germline V gene are SEHNR and FQNEAQ (reference sequence). CDR3 protein: CASSWGSTGELFF. CDR3 coding DNA: TGTGCCAGCAGCTGGGGTAGCACCGGGGAGCTGTTTTTT.

This clonotype has more than one count but fewer than ten. V usage is TRBV12-3 or TRBV12-4 and J usage is TRBJ2-7; maybe TRBD1 (6 bases). V lost 3 bases and J lost 3, with 9 bases in between. The CDR3 has 13 residues. Here the CDR3 reads CASSFQTGYEQYF. The CDR3 DNA is TGTGCCAGCAGTTTCCAGACAGGCTACGAGCAGTACTTC.

In its sample, this clonotype was seen a few times. The chain recombines TRBV5-1 with TRBJ2-1; 7 positions agree with TRBD2. This CDR3 contains 16 residues. CDR1 and CDR2 from the germline V gene are SGHRS and YFSETQ. Losses at the gene ends were 7 bases for V and 2 bases for J; bases not matched to a gene: 12. CDR3 residues: CASHVEASGAYNEQFF. The DNA for the CDR3 is TGCGCCAGCCACGTCGAGGCTAGCGGAGCCTACAATGAGCAGTTCTTC.

The genes are TRBV3-1 and TRBJ1-3; D unclear. CDR3 length: 14 residues. Deletions cut 1 base from V and 4 bases from J, with 8 bases between. Germline-derived CDR1 and CDR2 are LGHDT and YNNKEL (reference sequence). CDR3 in DNA: TGTGCCAGCAGCCAAGGTCAACAGGGAAACACCATATATTTT. As protein: CASSQGQQGNTIYF.

The sample holds many counts of this clonotype. The chain couples TRBV5-1 to TRBJ2-3; D tentatively reads TRBD1 or TRBD2 (6 bases each). Germline CDR1 SGHRS, CDR2 YFSETQ. The CDR3 sequence is 16 residues long. With 3 bases removed from V and 3 bases from J, the gap between germline ends came to 17 bases. The CDR3 DNA is TGCGCCAGCAGCTGGGGCCGCTCGGGGGCTACAGATACGCAGTATTTT. Residues: CASSWGRSGATDTQYF.

J is TRBJ1-1 and V is TRBV29-1; unclear D gene. CDR1 is SQVTM, CDR2 ANQGSEA, per germline. The CDR3 consists of 14 residues. V was clipped by 8 bases and J by 4 bases, with 20 bases between them. CDR3: CSSKREGGGTEAFF. Written as DNA, the CDR3 is TGCAGCTCCAAACGTGAGGGCGGTGGCACTGAAGCTTTCTTT.

At least ten counts were recorded for this clonotype. The V call is TRBV5-1, the J call TRBJ2-3; 8 bases fit TRBD2. With 4 bases clipped from V and 3 bases from J, the junction kept 7 bases outside the gene matches. The germline V gene has CDR1 SGHRS and CDR2 YFSETQ. The CDR3 totals 15 residues. CDR3 region: CASSPSQRETDTQYF. The CDR3 DNA follows: TGCGCCAGCAGCCCGTCCCAGCGGGAGACAGATACGCAGTATTTT.

The J gene is TRBJ2-1, the V gene TRBV6-2 or TRBV6-3, with TRBD2 matching 13 bases. Germline CDR1 reads MNHEY; CDR2 reads SVGEGT. With 1 base clipped from V and 7 bases from J, the junction kept 7 bases outside the gene matches. CDR3 length: 17 amino acids. In nucleotides, the CDR3 is TGTGCCAGCAGTTACTGGACTAGCGGGAGCGGTGGGAATGAGCAGTTCTTC. Translated, it gives CASSYWTSGSGGNEQFF.

This clonotype was counted at least ten times. This chain's CDR3 is CASRAANTGELFF. The CDR3 region has the DNA TGTGCCAGCAGGGCAGCGAACACCGGGGAGCTGTTTTTT. The J gene is TRBJ2-2, the V gene TRBV6-1, with D hard to call. Germline V CDR1 and CDR2: MNHNS, SASEGT. CDR3 length equals 13 residues. The ends were cut back, 6 bases at V and 0 bases at J, with 5 bases in the middle.